The 10 T cell receptor beta chains below were found in one sample sequenced in a study of cytomegalovirus exposure and HLA in healthy donors. 13 Jbeta primers and 60 Vbeta primers were used for the PCR. TCRdb keeps only in-frame clones here, not all; method: immunoSEQ multiplex PCR. This sample has about 160,000 clones; roughly 73% occur once, and the top ten carry 1.3% to 1.5%. Sequencing used PBMCs. The receptors here all came from a woman under 40 in good health and CMV-seronegative.

This clone was found once. This CDR3 is CASSYGQAADTQYF. CDR3 sequence (DNA): TGCGCCAGCAGCTATGGACAAGCCGCAGATACGCAGTATTTT. The gene calls are TRBV5-1 and TRBJ2-3; D possibly corresponds to TRBD1 (5 bases). This CDR3 has 14 residues. Germline CDR1 reads SGHRS; CDR2 reads YFSETQ. Trimming pared 3 bases from V and 4 bases from J, leaving 12 bases between.

The chain uses TRBV19 and TRBJ2-2, with a possible D match to TRBD2 (5 bases). Germline loops: CDR1 LNHDA, CDR2 SQIVND (reference sequence). This CDR3 region has 14 residues. With 6 bases removed from V and 4 bases from J, the gap between germline ends came to 12 bases. The CDR3 is CASRTLGSTGELFF. For the CDR3, the DNA is TGTGCCAGTAGAACTCTAGGGAGCACCGGGGAGCTGTTTTTT.

V gene TRBV13 combines with J gene TRBJ2-7; 9 bases are shared with TRBD2. This CDR3 region has 16 residues. Germline V gene sequence: CDR1 PRHDT, CDR2 FYEKMQ (reference sequence). Trimming removed 3 bases from V and 4 bases from J; junction bases left unmatched: 10. The chain's CDR3 is CASSLAGSGGFYEQYF. In nucleotides, the CDR3 is TGTGCCAGCAGCTTGGCAGGTAGCGGGGGATTTTACGAGCAGTACTTC.

CDR3 region: CASSPRYGENGYTF. The CDR3, as DNA: TGTGCCAGCTCACCACGGTACGGGGAGAATGGCTACACCTTC. V usage is TRBV18 and J usage is TRBJ1-2, with D unclear. CDR1 is KGHSH, CDR2 LQKENI, per germline. The V end was cut by 1 base, the J end by 6 bases, with 12 bases between. CDR3 length: 14 residues. The complete variable domain, with remaining parts taken from reference TRBV18 and TRBJ1-2, reads NAGVMQNPRHLVRRRGQEARLRCSPMKGHSHVYWYRQLPEEGLKFMVYLQKENIIDESGMPKERFSAEFPKEGPSILRIQQVVRGDSAAYFCASSPRYGENGYTFGSGTRLTVV.

The rearrangement uses TRBV5-6 and TRBJ2-1, with a possible D match to TRBD2 (7 bases). Germline assignment: CDR1 SGHDT and CDR2 YYEEEE. The CDR3 loop spans 17 amino acids. Trimming pared 4 bases from V and 2 bases from J, leaving 19 bases between. CDR3 sequence: CASSVVGGGLAYNEQFF. CDR3 coding DNA: TGTGCCAGCAGCGTCGTTGGGGGGGGCCTTGCCTACAATGAGCAGTTCTTC.

A few counts support this clone. The chain has TRBV21-1 and TRBJ2-1; the table's D call of TRBD1 was not tested on the DNA. TRBV21-1 is labeled a pseudogene. The CDR3 covers 13 residues. CDR3 in amino acids: CASSKDRVCEQFF. Here the CDR3 DNA reads TGTGCCAGCAGCAAAGACAGGGTCTGTGAGCAGTTCTTC.

J is TRBJ1-1 and V is TRBV30; D call uncertain. Trimming cost V 4 bases and J 1 base, with 13 bases left between them. The CDR3 has 14 amino acids. Germline V CDR1 and CDR2: GTSNPN, SVGIG (reference sequence). CDR3 region: CAWTPGLWNTEAFF. Here the CDR3 DNA reads TGTGCCTGGACACCAGGACTTTGGAACACTGAAGCTTTCTTT. Variable domain in full (rest from reference TRBV30 and TRBJ1-1): SQTIHQWPATLVQPVGSPLSLECTVEGTSNPNLYWYRQAAGRGLQLLFYSVGIGQISSEVPQNLSASRPQDRQFILSSKKLLLSDSGFYLCAWTPGLWNTEAFFGQGTRLTVV.

CDR3 nucleotides: TGTGCCGTGCACAGGGCGGGGGGCATCACAGATACGCAGTATTTT. Its translation is CAVHRAGGITDTQYF. This rearrangement joins TRBV28 to TRBJ2-3, with 8 nucleotides matching TRBD2. The CDR3 runs 15 residues. V was pared by 11 bases and J by 2 bases, with 12 bases of the junction left unmatched. From germline, CDR1 is MDHEN and CDR2 SYDVKM.

The chain carries TRBV2 and TRBJ1-2; D may be TRBD1 (6 bases). The V gene's germline CDR1 is SNHLY and CDR2 FYNNEI. The CDR3 runs to 13 residues. V lost 6 bases and J lost 8, with 16 bases in between. Here the CDR3 reads CASRRDLRGGYTF. DNA for the CDR3: TGTGCCAGCAGACGGGACCTCAGGGGCGGCTACACCTTC.

This clone was found a few times. The rearrangement joins TRBV2 to TRBJ2-7, with no clear D. Looked up from germline, CDR1 is SNHLY and CDR2 is FYNNEI. The length of the CDR3 is 10 residues. The V and J ends lost 8 bases and 4 bases respectively, with 6 bases between them. For the CDR3, the DNA is TGTGCCAGCCGTTTTTACGAGCAGTACTTC. Translated: CASRFYEQYF. The complete variable domain, with remaining parts taken from reference TRBV2 and TRBJ2-7, reads EPEVTQTPSHQVTQMGQEVILRCVPISNHLYFYWYRQILGQKVEFLVSFYNNEISEKSEIFDDQFSVERPDGSNFTLKIRSTKLEDSAMYFCASRFYEQYFGPGTRLTVT.